These 27 T cell receptor beta chains were all obtained from the same sample, sequenced in a study of graft-versus-host responses after intestinal transplantation. Clones were read by immunoSEQ multiplex PCR, and TCRdb kept only the in-frame ones, dropping some. The repertoire consists of approximately 25,000 clones, with 93% occurring once and the leading ten covering around 0.57%. The material was PBMCs, obtained 18 days after transplant. These TCRs come from a human patient who received an intestinal transplant, so some T cells may come from the graft donor.

This clone is a singleton in its sample. The chain couples TRBV19 to TRBJ2-2; the match to TRBD1 covers 7 bases. The CDR3 runs to 18 residues. Germline values: CDR1 LNHDA, CDR2 SQIVND (reference sequence). Unmatched junction bases numbered 13, after V lost 4 bases and J lost 2 bases. The CDR3 region has the DNA TGTGCCAGTAGTACCCGGCCCCCGGGACAGCTTAACACCGGGGAGCTGTTTTTT. It specifies CASSTRPPGQLNTGELFF.

The chain uses TRBV29-1 and TRBJ2-1; 8 nucleotides match TRBD2. This CDR3 region has 12 residues. The V gene's germline CDR1 is SQVTM and CDR2 ANQGSEA. The V and J ends lost 8 bases and 10 bases, in that order; junction bases with no gene match: 10. The CDR3 here is CSIRVSGGEQFF. DNA for the CDR3: TGCAGCATCCGGGTGAGCGGGGGCGAGCAGTTCTTC.

For this clone: This sample includes further DNA sequences coding for the same CDR3. The V and J genes are TRBV12-5 and TRBJ1-5; D gene uncertain. V lost 2 bases to trimming and J lost 4 bases, with 6 bases between them. The CDR3 is 13 amino acids. Germline assignment: CDR1 LGHNT and CDR2 FRNRAP. The CDR3 loop is CASGLTGNQPQHF. The DNA for the CDR3 is TGTGCTAGTGGTTTGACTGGGAATCAGCCCCAGCATTTT.

This chain links TRBV27 with TRBJ2-5, with a weak D call TRBD1 (5 bases). This CDR3 comprises 17 residues. Per germline, CDR1 MNHEY and CDR2 SMNVEV (reference sequence). Trimming took off 2 bases at V and 2 bases at J, with 18 bases between the two ends. The CDR3 protein is CASSLGYRYESQETQYF. The CDR3 DNA reads TGTGCCAGCAGTTTAGGGTACAGGTACGAGAGTCAAGAGACCCAGTACTTC.

This rearrangement joins TRBV12-5 to TRBJ1-1; TRBD1 aligns across 10 bases. The CDR3 totals 17 residues. The ends lost 7 bases at V and 4 bases at J; junction bases unmatched: 15. Germline V gene lookup returns CDR1 LGHNT and CDR2 FRNRAP. CDR3 residues: CASAPMARDRGVTEAFF. DNA of the CDR3: TGTGCTAGTGCCCCCATGGCTCGGGACAGGGGAGTCACTGAAGCTTTCTTT.

J is TRBJ1-5 and V is TRBV7-9; 12 bases map to TRBD1. Germline V gives CDR1 SEHNR, CDR2 FQNEAQ (reference sequence). The CDR3 is made up of 17 amino acids. The V and J ends lost 1 base and 5 bases, in that order; junction bases with no gene match: 6. The CDR3 nucleotides are TGTGCCAGCAGCTTAGTCGGGGACAGGGGGCAGGATCAGCCCCAGCATTTT. Translation gives CASSLVGDRGQDQPQHF.

This chain joins TRBV4-1 and TRBJ2-7; weak D call: TRBD1 (6 bases). The CDR3 spans 15 residues. With 3 bases removed from V and 0 bases from J, the gap between germline ends came to 12 bases. Germline values: CDR1 MGHRA, CDR2 YSYEKL. CDR3 in amino acids: CASSHSAGDSYEQYF. CDR3 coding DNA: TGCGCCAGCAGCCACTCCGCAGGGGACTCCTACGAGCAGTACTTC.

The V call is TRBV15, the J call TRBJ2-2; either TRBD1 or TRBD2 may supply D (6 bases each). V was shortened by 5 bases and J by 7 bases, with 11 bases between the two germline ends. The CDR3 is made up of 13 amino acids. Germline CDR1 LNHNV, CDR2 YYDKDF (reference sequence). This chain's CDR3 is CATSGGPDGELFF. CDR3 coding DNA: TGTGCCACCAGCGGGGGGCCGGACGGGGAGCTGTTTTTT.

The count of this clone is one. The V and J genes are TRBV11-2 and TRBJ2-7, with D possibly being TRBD1 (6 bases). The ends were cut back, 2 bases at V and 2 bases at J, with 13 bases in the middle. The CDR3 runs 15 residues. CDR1 and CDR2 (germline): SGHAT, FQNNGV. CDR3 protein: CASSLTPGTTYEQYF. Written as DNA, the CDR3 is TGTGCCAGCAGCTTAACTCCCGGGACAACCTACGAGCAGTACTTC.

The CDR3: CAWSVWGYEQFF. Written as DNA, the CDR3 is TGTGCCTGGAGTGTTTGGGGATATGAGCAGTTCTTC. The chain joins TRBV30 to TRBJ2-1; D is uncertain. Germline-derived CDR1 and CDR2 are GTSNPN and SVGIG (reference sequence). Trimming took 0 bases from V and 8 from J, leaving 8 bases between them. CDR3 length: 12 residues.

The chain employs TRBV11-2 and TRBJ1-1; D is possibly TRBD1 (5 bases). V lost 6 bases to trimming and J lost 8 bases, with 13 bases between them. In germline, CDR1 is SGHAT, CDR2 FQNNGV. The CDR3 spans 12 residues. Here the CDR3 reads CASSSRAGEAFF. CDR3 nucleotides: TGTGCCAGCAGTTCCAGGGCAGGGGAAGCTTTCTTT. The variable domain in full, with the rest retrieved from reference TRBV11-2 and TRBJ1-1, is EAGVAQSPRYKIIEKRQSVAFWCNPISGHATLYWYQQILGQGPKLLIQFQNNGVVDDSQLPKDRFSAERLKGVDSTLKIQPAKLEDSAVYLCASSSRAGEAFFGQGTRLTVV.

This clone is a singleton in its sample. V and J are TRBV6-4 and TRBJ2-3, with 8 nucleotides matching TRBD1. Losses at the gene ends were 2 bases for V and 2 bases for J; bases not matched to a gene: 3. CDR1 and CDR2 (germline): MRHNA, SNTAGT. This CDR3 is built from 15 residues. CDR3 loop: CASSDQGAHTDTQYF. DNA for the CDR3: TGTGCCAGCAGTGACCAGGGGGCCCACACAGATACGCAGTATTTT.

The chain has TRBV7-9 and TRBJ2-7, with 7 positions matching TRBD1. This CDR3 contains 14 residues. V shed 3 bases, J shed 3 bases, and the junction held 5 bases outside the gene matches. Germline values: CDR1 SEHNR, CDR2 FQNEAQ (reference sequence). DNA for the CDR3: TGTGCCAGCAGCTTGACGGGACAGAACTACGAGCAGTACTTC. This encodes CASSLTGQNYEQYF.

This clone was seen just once. The chain carries TRBV6-5 and TRBJ1-3, with 7 bases aligning to TRBD1. Germline trimming cut 4 bases from V and 4 bases from J; bases unmatched to any gene: 10. Germline CDR1 is MNHEY and CDR2 is SVGAGI. This CDR3 has 16 amino acids. The DNA for the CDR3 is TGTGCCAGCAGTTCCAACCCGGGGACAGCCGGAAACACCATATATTTT. It specifies CASSSNPGTAGNTIYF.

Only one count was recorded for this clone. CDR3 DNA sequence: TGTGCCTTTGGCGGGGAAGGCAACTATGGCTACACCTTC. Amino acids: CAFGGEGNYGYTF. V is TRBV5-4 and J is TRBJ1-2; D is unresolved. This CDR3 spans 13 amino acids. From germline, CDR1 is SGHNT and CDR2 YYREEE (reference sequence). Trimming stripped 10 bases from V and 2 bases from J, with 15 bases between.

This chain joins TRBV4-1 and TRBJ2-7; TRBD1 or TRBD2 may be the D gene (6 bases each). V lost 4 bases and J lost 4, with 17 bases in between. The CDR3 runs 15 residues. Germline CDR1 is MGHRA and CDR2 is YSYEKL. CDR3 loop: CASSPGAKGSYEQYF. The CDR3, as DNA: TGCGCCAGCAGCCCGGGGGCAAAGGGTTCATACGAGCAGTACTTC.

The J gene is TRBJ2-5, the V gene TRBV4-2; maybe TRBD1 (5 bases). The V gene's germline CDR1 is LGHNA and CDR2 YNFKEQ. The CDR3 covers 14 residues. Trimming shortened V by 3 bases and J by 3 bases, and 11 bases separated the two germline ends. In DNA, the CDR3 is TGTGCCAGCAGCCACCTGGACACAAAAGAGACCCAGTACTTC. This gives the protein CASSHLDTKETQYF.

The chain is built from TRBV9 and TRBJ1-2; 10 nucleotides align to TRBD1. Trimming cost V 2 bases and J 6 bases; bases outside gene matches: 7. The CDR3 runs 15 residues. Germline-derived CDR1 and CDR2 are SGDLS and YYNGEE. The CDR3 coding sequence is TGTGCCAGCAGCGTGGGTGCCGGGACAGGGGATGGCTACACCTTC. This encodes CASSVGAGTGDGYTF.

This sequence joins TRBV14 and TRBJ2-3; TRBD2 agrees at 11 bases. After removal of 4 bases from V and 2 bases from J, the junction contained 5 bases not matched to a gene. This CDR3 region has 16 residues. Per the germline V gene, CDR1 is SGHDN and CDR2 is FVKESK. In DNA form, the CDR3 reads TGTGCCAGCAGCCTAGCGACTAGCGGGGTCACAGATACGCAGTATTTT. Protein: CASSLATSGVTDTQYF.

CDR3 coding DNA: TGTGCCAGCAGCTTAATGAGTTTGAACCTTGCCTACGAGCAGTACTTC. Translated, it gives CASSLMSLNLAYEQYF. The chain joins TRBV7-2 to TRBJ2-7; D unresolved. V dropped 2 bases and J dropped 2 bases, with 16 bases sitting between them. The CDR3 is 16 amino acids. Germline V gene data show CDR1 as SGHTA and CDR2 as FQGNSA. The variable domain in full, completed from reference TRBV7-2 and TRBJ2-7, reads GAGVSQSPSNKVTEKGKDVELRCDPISGHTALYWYRQSLGQGLEFLIYFQGNSAPDKSGLPSDRFSAERTGGSVSTLTIQRTQQEDSAVYLCASSLMSLNLAYEQYFGPGTRLTVT.

The V and J genes are TRBV7-2 and TRBJ2-3, with TRBD2 matching over 8 bases. Germline V gives CDR1 SGHTA, CDR2 FQGNSA. Trimming cost V 2 bases and J 4 bases; bases outside gene matches: 8. The CDR3 runs 16 residues. The CDR3 DNA reads as TGTGCCAGCAGCTTATTCGGCGGGGGGCCGGCAGATACGCAGTATTTT. Translating gives CASSLFGGGPADTQYF.

The chain joins TRBV7-9 to TRBJ2-7; D remains ambiguous. Germline V gives CDR1 SEHNR, CDR2 FQNEAQ (reference sequence). This CDR3 region has 12 residues. The V end was cut by 5 bases, the J end by 4 bases, with 9 bases between. In nucleotides, the CDR3 is TGTGCCAGCAGCCGGATTCGGTACGAGCAGTACTTC. This translates into CASSRIRYEQYF. The full variable domain, rest sourced from reference TRBV7-9 and TRBJ2-7, is DTGVSQNPRHKITKRGQNVTFRCDPISEHNRLYWYRQTLGQGPEFLTYFQNEAQLEKSRLLSDRFSAERPKGSFSTLEIQRTEQGDSAMYLCASSRIRYEQYFGPGTRLTVT.

CDR3 residues: CASSLLDNSNYGYTF. In nucleotides, the CDR3 is TGTGCCAGCAGCTTACTGGACAACTCAAACTATGGCTACACCTTC. This chain connects TRBV7-9 to TRBJ1-2, with a weak D call TRBD1 (5 bases). Trimming took off 2 bases at V and 2 bases at J, with 12 bases between the two ends. The germline gives CDR1 SEHNR, CDR2 FQNEAQ (reference sequence). CDR3 length: 15 residues. Combining the CDR3 with reference TRBV7-9 and TRBJ1-2 gives the whole variable domain DTGVSQNPRHKITKRGQNVTFRCDPISEHNRLYWYRQTLGQGPEFLTYFQNEAQLEKSRLLSDRFSAERPKGSFSTLEIQRTEQGDSAMYLCASSLLDNSNYGYTFGSGTRLTVV.

The rearrangement uses TRBV19 and TRBJ2-7; possibly TRBD1 for D (6 bases). Germline CDR1 reads LNHDA; CDR2 reads SQIVND (reference sequence). The CDR3 runs to 15 residues. V was shortened by 6 bases and J by 6 bases, with 21 bases between the two germline ends. The CDR3 bases are TGTGCCAGTAGCCCGAACCCGGGACACGCGCCCGAGCAGTACTTC. Residues: CASSPNPGHAPEQYF.

The chain uses TRBV6-6 and TRBJ2-7; no clear D. The CDR3 is 16 amino acids. Trimming pared 0 bases from V and 4 bases from J, leaving 16 bases between. Germline values: CDR1 MNHNY, CDR2 SVGAGI (reference sequence). The CDR3 coding sequence is TGTGCCAGCAGTTACTCCATCCGGGTCCCTACTTACGAGCAGTACTTC. Translated, it gives CASSYSIRVPTYEQYF.

In this sample, this clone turned up once. The chain carries TRBV14 and TRBJ1-1; D is unclear. The germline V and J ends were trimmed by 1 base and 5 bases, with 11 bases remaining between them. This CDR3 region has 14 residues. In germline, CDR1 is SGHDN, CDR2 FVKESK. The CDR3 DNA reads as TGTGCCAGCAGCCAAGTTGGTGGGTTTACTGAAGCTTTCTTT. It encodes CASSQVGGFTEAFF.

V is TRBV10-3 and J is TRBJ1-6; a weak D match, TRBD1 (6 bases). The germline CDR1 and CDR2 sequences are ENHRY and SYGVKD. Trimming took 3 bases from V and 7 from J, leaving 13 bases between them. The CDR3 has 15 residues. CDR3 nucleotide sequence: TGTGCCATCAGTGACCCGACAGGTTCAAATTCACCCCTCCACTTT. This sequence encodes CAISDPTGSNSPLHF.